One sample yielded the 26 T cell receptor beta chains listed below, sequenced in a study of blood T cell repertoires in COVID-19. TCRdb keeps only in-frame clones here, not all; method: immunoSEQ multiplex PCR. The sample comprises 100,000 to 150,000 clones, 80% to 90% of which are singletons, and more than 2% rests with the top ten. Sequencing was carried out using peripheral blood. These TCRs come from a woman in her 50s with acute or convalescent COVID-19.

The chain employs TRBV4-3 and TRBJ1-1; D may be TRBD1 (5 bases). Trimming left V 4 bases short and J 3 bases short, with 15 bases between. This CDR3 is 15 amino acids long. Germline V CDR1 and CDR2: LGHNA, YSLEER. CDR3 sequence (DNA): TGCGCCAGCAGCCCTGATGGGGGAGGGGACACTGAAGCTTTCTTT. Translated: CASSPDGGGDTEAFF.

This rearrangement joins TRBV10-3 to TRBJ2-1; no firm D call. Trimming shortened V by 7 bases and J by 4 bases, and 14 bases separated the two germline ends. Germline V lookup: CDR1 ENHRY, CDR2 SYGVKD. This CDR3 has 14 residues. CDR3 sequence: CAITAAPEYNEQFF. The CDR3 nucleotides are TGTGCCATCACTGCCGCCCCTGAGTACAATGAGCAGTTCTTC.

The rearrangement links TRBV29-1 to TRBJ2-7; D may be TRBD1 (5 bases). From germline, CDR1 is SQVTM and CDR2 ANQGSEA. The CDR3 loop spans 11 amino acids. The ends were cut back, 6 bases at V and 7 bases at J, with 13 bases in the middle. CDR3 sequence reads: CSVGTGPEQYF. The CDR3 DNA reads as TGCAGCGTCGGAACAGGACCTGAGCAGTACTTC.

The chain carries TRBV7-6 and TRBJ1-2, with a weak D call TRBD1 (5 bases). CDR3 size: 15 residues. CDR1 is SGHVS and CDR2 is FNYEAQ in the germline V gene. Deletions cut 5 bases from V and 4 bases from J, with 17 bases between. Written as DNA, the CDR3 is TGTGCCAGCAGCCCGACGCCGGGACTAGCCTATGGCTACACCTTC. Its protein is CASSPTPGLAYGYTF. Together with reference TRBV7-6 and TRBJ1-2, the CDR3 gives the full variable domain: GAGVSQSPRYKVTKRGQDVALRCDPISGHVSLYWYRQALGQGPEFLTYFNYEAQQDKSGLPNDRFSAERPEGSISTLTIQRTEQRDSAMYRCASSPTPGLAYGYTFGSGTRLTVV.

The chain carries TRBV9 and TRBJ1-3; D remains unclear. This CDR3 has 15 amino acids. Between the trimmed V and J ends, which lost 4 bases and 3 bases, there was a span of 14 bases. CDR1 and CDR2 (germline): SGDLS, YYNGEE. In nucleotides, the CDR3 is TGTGCCAGCAGCCCCCAAAGCCGATATGGAAACACCATATATTTT. Translating gives CASSPQSRYGNTIYF.

In its sample, this clone was seen once. The CDR3 sequence: CSVGQGENIQYF. CDR3 nucleotides: TGCAGCGTTGGACAGGGGGAAAACATTCAGTACTTC. This chain joins TRBV29-1 and TRBJ2-4, with 9 bases lining up with TRBD1. CDR3 length equals 12 residues. With 4 bases clipped from V and 5 bases from J, the junction kept 0 bases outside the gene matches. CDR1 is SQVTM and CDR2 is ANQGSEA in the germline V gene.

This clone is a singleton in its sample. The chain recombines TRBV6-6 with TRBJ1-2; 7 positions match TRBD1. V gave up 6 bases and J gave up 2 bases; unmatched junction bases: 6. Germline CDR1 reads MNHNY; CDR2 reads SVGAGI (reference sequence). The CDR3 spans 14 residues. The CDR3 nucleotides read TGTGCCAGCAGCCCGGGGACAGCAAACTATGGCTACACCTTC. Its translation: CASSPGTANYGYTF.

This rearrangement joins TRBV28 to TRBJ1-1, with a weak D call TRBD1 (6 bases). The CDR3 runs 16 residues. V lost 7 bases, J lost 5 bases, and 23 bases lay in between. Per the germline V gene, CDR1 is MDHEN and CDR2 is SYDVKM. CDR3 sequence (DNA): TGTGCCAGCACGTCCCCTTCGGGCAGGGGAAAAACTGAAGCTTTCTTT. This codes for CASTSPSGRGKTEAFF.

The rearrangement uses TRBV12-3 or TRBV12-4 and TRBJ1-4; tentatively, D is TRBD1 (5 bases). The CDR3 consists of 13 residues. With 8 bases removed from V and 5 bases from J, the gap between germline ends came to 12 bases. CDR3 nucleotide sequence: TGTGCCAGCCTTGGGGGGGGAAATGAAAAACTGTTTTTT. This codes for CASLGGGNEKLFF.

This clone was seen a handful of times. The genes are TRBV7-9 and TRBJ2-1; a weak D match, TRBD2 (5 bases). Between the trimmed V and J ends, which lost 8 bases and 9 bases, there was a span of 23 bases. The length of the CDR3 is 15 residues. Germline CDR1 reads SEHNR; CDR2 reads FQNEAQ (reference sequence). This chain's CDR3 is CASLRALASLGEQFF. The CDR3 nucleotides are TGTGCCAGCCTAAGGGCCCTAGCCTCCTTGGGTGAGCAGTTCTTC.

Here the CDR3 reads CASSPRTGDNYGYTF. CDR3 nucleotide sequence: TGTGCCAGCTCACCAAGGACAGGGGATAACTATGGCTACACCTTC. V and J are TRBV18 and TRBJ1-2; 9 nucleotides align to TRBD1. The V gene's germline CDR1 is KGHSH and CDR2 LQKENI. Losses at the gene ends were 2 bases for V and 1 base for J; bases not matched to a gene: 2. The CDR3 covers 15 residues.

This clone was counted only a few times. The rearrangement links TRBV11-2 to TRBJ2-5, with TRBD1 matching over 11 bases. Trimming cost V 5 bases and J 6 bases; bases outside gene matches: 11. Germline V gene sequence: CDR1 SGHAT, CDR2 FQNNGV. The CDR3 totals 16 residues. CDR3 protein: CASSRPGTGGMKTQYF. The CDR3 nucleotides read TGTGCCAGCAGCCGTCCCGGGACAGGGGGTATGAAGACCCAGTACTTC.

This clone has just one count. The chain is built from TRBV6-4 and TRBJ2-3; weak D call: TRBD2 (6 bases). In germline, CDR1 is MRHNA, CDR2 SNTAGT. V lost 4 bases to trimming and J lost 2 bases, with 10 bases between them. The CDR3 contains 14 residues. CDR3 in amino acids: CASSVGGFTDTQYF. CDR3 coding DNA: TGTGCCAGCAGTGTCGGGGGATTCACAGATACGCAGTATTTT.

The chain couples TRBV10-3 to TRBJ2-3, with 10 bases that match TRBD1. Germline assignment: CDR1 ENHRY and CDR2 SYGVKD. This CDR3 has 15 amino acids. Trimming removed 10 bases from V and 0 bases from J; junction bases left unmatched: 7. In nucleotides, the CDR3 is TGTGCCACGCGCCTGACAGGGGGCAGCACAGATACGCAGTATTTT. Protein product: CATRLTGGSTDTQYF.

The chain joins TRBV24-1 to TRBJ1-5, with 7 bases matching TRBD1. Germline CDR1 is KGHDR and CDR2 is SFDVKD. The CDR3 has 16 residues. V was pared by 2 bases and J by 4 bases, with 7 bases of the junction left unmatched. In DNA, the CDR3 is TGTGCCACCAGTGATTGGACCGGGACAGCTAATCAGCCCCAGCATTTT. Its protein is CATSDWTGTANQPQHF.

The chain joins TRBV4-3 to TRBJ2-7, with D perhaps matching TRBD2 (6 bases). In germline, CDR1 is LGHNA, CDR2 YSLEER. The CDR3 loop spans 15 amino acids. The ends were cut back, 0 bases at V and 4 bases at J, with 13 bases in the middle. The CDR3 reads CASSQDPLATYEQYF. CDR3 coding DNA: TGCGCCAGCAGCCAAGATCCTCTAGCGACTTACGAGCAGTACTTC.

This clone was recorded a few times. This chain links TRBV5-1 with TRBJ1-1, with a weak D call TRBD1 (6 bases). The germline V gene has CDR1 SGHRS and CDR2 YFSETQ. The CDR3 is 13 residues long. V lost 2 bases and J lost 6, with 11 bases in between. The CDR3 DNA is TGCGCCAGCAGCTTAGACAGGTCCTCTGAAGCTTTCTTT. It codes for CASSLDRSSEAFF.

The chain uses TRBV20-1 and TRBJ1-2; D call uncertain. CDR3 length equals 9 residues. Trimming removed 5 bases at V and 8 bases at J, with 6 bases between. Germline V gives CDR1 DFQATT, CDR2 SNEGSKA (reference sequence). The CDR3 sequence: CSAERGYTF. In DNA, the CDR3 is TGCAGTGCTGAACGGGGCTACACCTTC.

CDR3: CASTGVGYGYTF. The CDR3 region has the DNA TGTGCCAGCACCGGGGTTGGGTATGGCTACACCTTC. This rearrangement joins TRBV9 to TRBJ1-2; D is unclear. V was cut by 6 bases and J by 5 bases, with 11 bases left in between. This CDR3 spans 12 amino acids. Germline CDR1 reads SGDLS; CDR2 reads YYNGEE.

The chain is built from TRBV21-1 and TRBJ1-6; the table's D gene call, TRBD1, was not cross checked with the DNA. TRBV21-1 is listed as a pseudogene. This CDR3 has 15 amino acids. The CDR3 DNA reads as TGTGCCAGCAGCAGTAAGCCAGGGGATAATTCACCCCTCCACTTT. Residues: CASSSKPGDNSPLHF.

The chain links TRBV23-1 to TRBJ1-5, with TRBD1 identical over 9 bases. TRBV23-1 is designated an ORF whose function remains uncertain. V was clipped by 2 bases and J by 5 bases; unmatched bases: 4. The CDR3 contains 15 residues. CDR3 sequence (DNA): TGCGCCAGCAGTCAAGAGACAGGGGGATATCAGCCCCAGCATTTT. Translated, it gives CASSQETGGYQPQHF.

The gene calls are TRBV7-9 and TRBJ1-2; D call uncertain. Germline CDR1 SEHNR, CDR2 FQNEAQ (reference sequence). Trimming shortened V by 2 bases and J by 8 bases, and 12 bases separated the two germline ends. The CDR3 spans 13 residues. Here the CDR3 reads CASSLYGTSGYTF. CDR3 coding DNA: TGTGCCAGCAGCTTATACGGAACTAGCGGCTACACCTTC.

The chain couples TRBV12-3 or TRBV12-4 to TRBJ1-2; D is unclear. Between the trimmed V and J ends, which lost 1 base and 6 bases, there was a span of 3 bases. The CDR3 length is 11 residues. The CDR3 region has the DNA TGTGCCAGCAGTTTAGGGCATGGCTACACCTTC. Protein product: CASSLGHGYTF.

This chain uses TRBV29-1 with TRBJ1-1, with TRBD1 matching 7 bases. Trimming cost V 7 bases and J 5 bases; bases outside gene matches: 4. This CDR3 has 11 amino acids. Germline CDR1 reads SQVTM; CDR2 reads ANQGSEA. CDR3: CSADRETEAFF. CDR3 coding DNA: TGCAGCGCCGACAGGGAGACTGAAGCTTTCTTT.

CDR3 region: CASKGNRGNTGELFF. The DNA for the CDR3 is TGTGCCAGCAAGGGGAACAGGGGCAACACCGGGGAGCTGTTTTTT. This chain joins TRBV2 and TRBJ2-2; TRBD1 matches 7 bases. This CDR3 has 15 residues. V lost 7 bases and J lost 2; bases outside the gene matches: 7. CDR1 SNHLY and CDR2 FYNNEI come from the germline V gene.

The CDR3, as DNA: TGCGCCCCGGACAGGGGTGACACTAATGAAAAACTGTTTTTT. Translated, it gives CAPDRGDTNEKLFF. The chain has TRBV10-1 and TRBJ1-4; the match to TRBD1 covers 9 bases. The CDR3 is 14 residues long. Per the germline V gene, CDR1 is WNHNN and CDR2 is SYGVQD (reference sequence). V trimming: 11 bases; J trimming: 2 bases; junction bases outside the gene matches: 6.